This T cell receptor beta chain was identified in a study of cytomegalovirus exposure and HLA in healthy donors. In the study overall: T cells numbering about 180 million yielded some 110 million unique TCR beta sequences in an earlier analysis. Study results and limitations: Specificity of a few CMV-associated chains for CMV antigens was verified in vitro. Indistinguishability led to the exclusion of some V segments, TRBV6-2 and TRBV6-3 included. There were about 160 TCR beta chains listed as cytomegalovirus-associated.

It was with 60 Vbeta and 13 Jbeta primers that the PCR ran. TCRdb's copy holds only in-frame clones and misses some; the assay was immunoSEQ multiplex PCR. The table shows tens of thousands of clones, with around 70% occurring only once. The CDR3 runs 16 residues. Germline assignment: CDR1 SGHDT and CDR2 YYEEEE. Trimming removed 3 bases at V and 2 bases at J, with 15 bases between. This clone was counted a few times. Its antigen is unknown. The receptor was isolated from a man aged 60 to 75 in good health and CMV-seronegative. The sample was PBMCs. The gene calls are TRBV5-6 and TRBJ1-5, with D possibly being TRBD1 (5 bases). The CDR3 loop is CASSSDQGAGNQPQHF. CDR3 nucleotides: TGTGCCAGCAGCTCTGATCAGGGCGCGGGCAATCAGCCCCAGCATTTT.